This TCR beta chain originates from a study of regulatory T cells in long-lasting Graves disease. In the case of this clonotype: The target antigen is unknown.

The time point here: persistent/refractory GD, antithyroid drugs over 5 years with positive TRAb. Construction of the TCR library relied on RNA isolated from PBMCs. Patients with Graves' disease were diagnosed by American Thyroid Association guidelines. Staff took around 9.7 milliliters of peripheral blood and put it into EDTA tubes. Arm-PCR with iRepertoire HTBI primers amplified the CDR3 regions for these TCR beta libraries. One entry per CDR3 protein, called by TCRdb with MiXCR from the multiplex PCR reads. The top ten clones hold 25% to 30% of a sample with roughly 300,000 distinct CDR3 sequences, about 19% of them seen once. Study-wide results and caveats: TCR diversity was lower in persistent than newly diagnosed Graves' disease. New patients shared fewer public clonotypes (roughly 910) than persistent patients did (about 3,000).

This TCR came from a female donor with Graves disease. Specimen: peripheral blood mononuclear cells (PBMCs), collected when the disease was refractory, from a patient treated with antithyroid drugs.

The CDR3 region has the DNA TGTGCCAGCAGCTTAGCGAATCGGGAAGAGACCCAGTACTTC. It yields the protein CASSLANREETQYF. This chain uses TRBV7-9 with TRBJ2-5; D not resolved. The CDR3 is 14 residues long. Trimming took off 0 bases at V and 3 bases at J, with 8 bases between the two ends. In germline, CDR1 is SEHNR, CDR2 FQNEAQ (reference sequence).